This is a list of T cell receptor beta chains from one sample in a study of CXCR3-negative and CXCR3-positive naive CD8 T cells. TCRdb reanalyzed the 5' RACE reads and collapses them to one entry per CDR3 protein, without DNA. The repertoire table contains 130,000 or so distinct CDR3 sequences. The sample taken for sequencing was naive CXCR3+ CD8+ T cells from blood. The receptors come from a human donor in good health. Some clones in this sample may be carry-over from other donors' samples. Both conserved end residues are part of each CDR3. Each record gives: V gene, J gene, CDR3 protein.

>TRBV10-3|TRBJ2-3
CAIREAFIADTQYF
>TRBV27|TRBJ2-1
CASSLSRRHNEQFF
>TRBV10-3|TRBJ2-1
CAISESTSLPYNEQFF
>TRBV29-1|TRBJ2-7
CSTRDRSSGYEQYF
>TRBV5-5|TRBJ2-1
CASSLEWTGGYNEQFF
>TRBV12-3/TRBV12-4|TRBJ2-1
CASSTTYDGGATSGSYYNEQFF
>TRBV29-1|TRBJ1-1
CSLTTGPQDTEAFF
>TRBV10-2|TRBJ1-3
CASSESIYRTSGNTIYF
>TRBV28|TRBJ2-7
CASSPYIDEQYF
>TRBV14|TRBJ2-7
CASSLVGTGSYEQYF
>TRBV15|TRBJ2-4
CATSTKGWGNIQYF
>TRBV4-1|TRBJ2-7
CASSQGLGEQYF
>TRBV4-1|TRBJ2-7
CASSLTSGSEEQYF
>TRBV13|TRBJ2-1
CASSPASGAYNEQFF
>TRBV29-1|TRBJ2-3
CSVEGAISDTQYF
>TRBV7-3|TRBJ2-7
CASRPTGSYEQYF
>TRBV5-1|TRBJ1-1
CASSLVPPGSTEAFF
>TRBV7-2|TRBJ2-5
CASSHGTAQETQYF
>TRBV12-3/TRBV12-4|TRBJ2-1
CASSLDDLWGGAINEQFF
>TRBV7-2|TRBJ2-5
CASQLLGGETQYF
>TRBV10-3|TRBJ2-7
CAIRADGWGDYEQYF
>TRBV7-9|TRBJ2-7
CASSPAPTREQYF
>TRBV7-9|TRBJ2-7
CASSSTRADRFYEQYF
>TRBV7-2|TRBJ2-3
CASSLATDTQYF
>TRBV20-1|TRBJ2-7
CSANGPGTYEQYF
>TRBV7-9|TRBJ2-1
CASSLALAGVHNEQFF
>TRBV28|TRBJ1-2
CASSLVQSYGYTF
>TRBV21-1|TRBJ1-1
CASSKGRVNTEAFF
>TRBV4-1|TRBJ1-1
CASSGTLNTEAFF
>TRBV4-1|TRBJ2-5
CASSRGLEETQYF
>TRBV5-8|TRBJ2-1
CASSSPGQGNNEQFF
>TRBV7-9|TRBJ2-7
CASSLYPWPTETYEQYF
>TRBV6-5|TRBJ2-1
CASSRTQRGYYNEQFF
>TRBV4-1|TRBJ1-1
CASSQSTGGYTEAFF
>TRBV15|TRBJ2-7
CATSTGTDYEQYF
>TRBV9|TRBJ2-1
CASSVSWGLGSNEQFF
>TRBV9|TRBJ1-1
CASSVAQGEVLNTEAFF
>TRBV12-3/TRBV12-4|TRBJ1-1
CASGQGGTEAFF
>TRBV15|TRBJ2-3
CATSSSLLDTQYF
>TRBV25-1|TRBJ1-4
CASSEFGQTGEKLFF
>TRBV24-1|TRBJ2-2
CATRTPGQGNTGELFF
>TRBV4-1|TRBJ2-2
CASSPSPRTSNTGELFF
>TRBV13|TRBJ2-7
CASSAWDGDAEQYF
>TRBV18|TRBJ1-1
CASSPLVEYHEAFF
>TRBV23-1|TRBJ1-5
CASSHPGGGRGQILHLPQHF
>TRBV4-2|TRBJ2-7
CASSQSGLADSYEQYF
>TRBV4-1|TRBJ1-5
CASSQVTGRNQPQHF
>TRBV11-2|TRBJ2-1
CASTLGLGFYNEQFF
>TRBV29-1|TRBJ1-1
CSVHSVTPGTEAFF
>TRBV6-5|TRBJ1-1
CASSYYRMDTEAFF
>TRBV5-1|TRBJ1-1
CASSSRTNGGTEAFF
>TRBV27|TRBJ2-7
CASSFGQGPYEQYF